Sequencing of this TCR beta chain was carried out in a study of T cell responses to AZD1222 COVID-19 vaccine. V was cut by 4 bases and J by 5 bases, with 17 bases left in between. The CDR3 is 15 amino acids. Germline loops: CDR1 LGHDT, CDR2 YNNKEL (reference sequence). TCRdb keeps only in-frame clones here, not all; method: immunoSEQ multiplex PCR. Counted here are about 140,000 clones, 85% to 90% occurring once; the ten biggest clones make up 5% to 5.5%. The chain has TRBV3-1 (or the pseudogene TRBV3-2) and TRBJ1-1; possibly TRBD1 for D (6 bases). Sequenced here: peripheral blood, sampled 28 days after the second AZD1222 dose. The clonotype originates from an adult who received the AZD1222 COVID-19 vaccine. CDR3 residues: CASSRVGGGGTEAFF. The DNA of the CDR3 is TGTGCCAGCAGCCGGGTCGGAGGGGGGGGAACTGAAGCTTTCTTT.